This TCR beta chain was obtained from a study of memory CD4+ T cells and cytomegalovirus serostatus. Looking at the study overall: Healthy Belgian adult donors included about nine CMV-positive and about two dozen CMV-negative people. Study-wide results and limits: CD4+ memory repertoires contained about two fifths of the 164 reported CMV TCRbeta sequences.

As processed by the authors: After removing out-of-frame reads, 2.3 million or so distinct TCRbeta sequences remained. Profiled with immunoSEQ multiplex PCR; TCRdb holds only in-frame clones, not every one. That table gives V, J and clone size, and the DNA gave D and trimming. The top ten clones hold approximately 0.8% of a sample with about 48,000 clones, approximately 78% of them seen once. This clone was counted a few times. Its specificity is not known. Single viable CD3+CD4+CD8-CD45RO+ cells were sorted as the memory CD4+ T cells. Total CD4+ T cells were enriched by CD4 positive selection. The CDR3 is 15 amino acids. Germline loops: CDR1 ENHRY, CDR2 SYGVKD. Trimming shortened V by 0 bases and J by 0 bases, and 8 bases separated the two germline ends.

This receptor was identified in an adult in good health and CMV-seronegative. The V call is TRBV10-3, the J call TRBJ1-1; no firm D call. Input material: memory CD4+ T cells from blood. The CDR3: CAISESQDLNTEAFF. For the CDR3, the DNA is TGTGCCATCAGTGAGTCCCAAGACTTGAACACTGAAGCTTTCTTT.